Given below is one T cell receptor (beta chain) in context. Antigen specificity is unknown. Produced via immunoSEQ multiplex PCR; TCRdb's table is partial and in-frame only. The sample yields 300,000 to 350,000 clones, around 81% seen once. V lost 0 bases, J lost 0 bases, and 11 bases lay in between. The germline CDR1 and CDR2 sequences are MGHRA and YSYEKL. The CDR3 has 16 amino acids. This entry is derived from a study of Ad26.COV2.S vaccination and SARS-CoV-2 variants. At the level of the study: Doses of Ad26.COV2.S were injected into muscle once or twice, 56 days apart.

Treatment in this sample: about 20 received Ad26.COV2.S at low or high dose, single or two shots; about 5 received placebo; per-sample allocation not given. Collection of samples fell on day 63 after the first vaccine or placebo injection. Whole-study findings and limits: Reportedly, after vaccination the spike-specific CD8+ and CD4+ T cell responses displayed substantial breadth. Individuals receiving vaccine had higher spike-specific TCR breadth than placebo recipients did.

The receptor was derived from a person aged 18-60 years who received the Ad26.COV2.S COVID-19 vaccine or a placebo. The sequencing here drew on peripheral blood, taken in a trial of Ad26.COV2.S vaccine versus placebo. The V gene is TRBV4-1, the J gene TRBJ1-1, with D possibly being TRBD1 (5 bases). CDR3: CASSQDVGRVNTEAFF. In DNA, the CDR3 is TGCGCCAGCAGCCAAGACGTAGGCAGGGTGAACACTGAAGCTTTCTTT.